This is a list of T cell receptor beta chains from one sample in a study of blood T cells in healthy people across ages. TCRdb re-called the 5' RACE reads through MiXCR, storing one row per CDR3 protein. The data show approximately 1,000,000 distinct CDR3 sequences, around two fifths seen once. The sample taken for sequencing was blood. The receptors originated from a man younger than 35 in good health. Both conserved end residues are trimmed from each CDR3.

j_gene | v_gene | CDR3aa
TRBJ2-3 | TRBV4-1 | ASSQDWPRTDTQY
- | TRBV6-1 | AVKSGDGDEQY
TRBJ2-3 | TRBV18 | ASSPNVNTGTDTQY
TRBJ2-7 | TRBV7-8 | TSSERTGPYEQY
TRBJ2-1 | TRBV7-2 | ASSLVAGGFYNEQF
TRBJ2-1 | TRBV2 | ASSVGWGGNNEQF
TRBJ2-1 | TRBV29-1 | SVGGTSGGGNEQF
TRBJ1-4 | TRBV4-1 | ASSQRTGANEKLF
TRBJ2-7 | TRBV5-6 | ASSQLATGRYEQY
TRBJ2-4 | TRBV20-1 | SARAWGNGTAKNIQY
TRBJ1-2 | TRBV4-3 | ASSQVLDSWNYGYT
TRBJ1-2 | TRBV5-1 | ASSLRTGGTNYGYT
TRBJ2-2 | TRBV12-3/TRBV12-4 | ASIASPVIGELF
TRBJ2-5 | TRBV6-1 | ASSESVGNWETQY
TRBJ2-3 | TRBV5-5 | ASSLVRHSITDTQY
TRBJ1-2 | TRBV5-1 | ASSSATGRNYGYT
TRBJ1-1 | TRBV20-1 | SARNTLLTRNTEAF
TRBJ2-3 | TRBV6-2/TRBV6-3 | ASSYSKAGPRNTQY
TRBJ2-2 | TRBV28 | ASSSNGRNTGELF
TRBJ1-2 | TRBV25-1 | ASSDLLETVNYGYT
TRBJ2-3 | TRBV5-1 | ASSWGVRGTHSDTQY
TRBJ2-7 | TRBV5-6 | ASSFFSFSYEQY
TRBJ1-5 | TRBV6-1 | ASIPAYSNQPQH
TRBJ2-3 | TRBV4-1 | ASSQDPRAGGDTQY
TRBJ2-5 | TRBV2 | ASSGLAGGAEQY
TRBJ2-7 | TRBV20-1 | SARGGISSYEQY
TRBJ1-4 | TRBV7-2 | ASSPNPTNEKLF
TRBJ2-3 | TRBV10-3 | AITGTASTDTQY
TRBJ2-3 | TRBV12-3/TRBV12-4 | ASSGSFADTQY
TRBJ2-6 | TRBV12-3/TRBV12-4 | ASSLGTSSGANVLT
TRBJ2-5 | TRBV29-1 | SVEVDLRGTQY
TRBJ2-3 | TRBV2 | ASSGLPRDMQY
TRBJ1-3 | TRBV13 | ASSLVGSSGNTIY
TRBJ1-4 | TRBV7-9 | ASNLAGGQQDEKLF
TRBJ1-3 | TRBV12-3/TRBV12-4 | ASSLSLGNTIY
TRBJ2-1 | TRBV7-2 | ASSLGPAAYNEQF
- | TRBV6-2/TRBV6-3 | ASSYSTGAAYNEQY
TRBJ1-5 | TRBV7-2 | ASSQYAGQVLSNQPQH
TRBJ2-1 | TRBV12-3/TRBV12-4 | ASRGDRGYTGAYNEQF
TRBJ1-1 | TRBV2 | ASSEWTAANTEAF
TRBJ1-1 | TRBV11-2 | ASSLDDRLNTEAF
TRBJ1-6 | TRBV30 | ALTGLEINSPLH
TRBJ2-2 | TRBV9 | ASSPGGDDTGELF
TRBJ2-5 | TRBV9 | ASSVRGLGETQY
TRBJ1-6 | TRBV27 | ASSHPDRAGNSPLH
TRBJ1-1 | TRBV4-1 | ASSQDGRMNTEAF
TRBJ2-1 | TRBV5-1 | ASSLTGEGNEQF
TRBJ2-7 | TRBV29-1 | SVDSGYEQY
TRBJ1-6 | TRBV15 | ATSPETQGSPLH
TRBJ2-1 | TRBV7-8 | ASSFRRTGYNEQF
TRBJ1-1 | TRBV5-5 | ASSASTVMNTEAF